Below, 4 T cell receptor beta chains from the same sample are listed, as sequenced in a study of immune heterogeneity within non-small cell lung tumors. Bulk tumor genomic DNA (approximately 640 ng per sample) served as template. Primary tumors were biopsied several times each, far apart, intraoperatively. The patients were newly diagnosed with non-small cell lung cancer, had not been treated, and had curative surgery. Multiplex PCR was performed with 32 V and 13 J primers, and it amplified TCR beta CDR3. Each CDR3 protein is one row after TCRdb ran MiXCR on the multiplex PCR reads. This sample has more than 4,000 distinct CDR3 sequences; about 20% occur once, and the top ten carry approximately 10%. The sample taken for sequencing was lung tumor tissue. These receptor sequences come from a man aged 55 to 70 with non-small cell lung cancer.

This clonotype was detected a few times. CDR3 loop: CASSSRQGVYNEQFF. The DNA for the CDR3 is TGTGCCAGCAGCTCTCGCCAGGGGGTCTACAATGAGCAGTTCTTC. This sequence joins TRBV11-3 and TRBJ2-1; TRBD1 aligns across 7 bases. CDR3 length equals 15 residues. V lost 4 bases, J lost 3 bases, and 6 bases stayed unmatched. Germline V CDR1 and CDR2: SGHNT, YENEEA.

This clonotype was seen a handful of times. The CDR3 sequence is CASSFGPKGYTF. CDR3 sequence (DNA): TGTGCCAGCAGCTTTGGGCCAAAGGGCTACACCTTC. V and J are TRBV7-9 and TRBJ1-2; D not certain. The CDR3 runs 12 residues. The germline CDR1 and CDR2 sequences are SEHNR and FQNEAQ (reference sequence). V lost 3 bases to trimming and J lost 8 bases, with 10 bases between them. The complete variable domain, with remaining parts taken from reference TRBV7-9 and TRBJ1-2, reads DTGVSQNPRHKITKRGQNVTFRCDPISEHNRLYWYRQTLGQGPEFLTYFQNEAQLEKSRLLSDRFSAERPKGSFSTLEIQRTEQGDSAMYLCASSFGPKGYTFGSGTRLTVV.

This clonotype has only one observation. A much more abundant neighbour one base away suggests this may be a read error. This sequence joins TRBV4-1 and TRBJ2-7; D is undetermined. V was shortened by 2 bases and J by 2 bases, with 13 bases between the two germline ends. The length of the CDR3 is 15 residues. The V gene's germline CDR1 is MGHRA and CDR2 YSYEKL. CDR3 amino acids: CASSQTRQSPYEQYF. The CDR3 nucleotides read TGCGCCAGCAGCCAAACACGGCAGAGTCCCTACGAGCAGTACTTC.

Comment on this clonotype: A much larger clone differs from this one at a single base, so this may be a read error. The chain combines TRBV27 with TRBJ2-7; a possible D gene is TRBD2 (6 bases). The germline V gene has CDR1 MNHEY and CDR2 SMNVEV (reference sequence). CDR3 length equals 14 residues. Trimming left V 5 bases short and J 2 bases short, with 13 bases between. As DNA, the CDR3 is TGTGCCAGCAGTATCGTCGGGAGTCCCTACGAGCAGTACTTC. It yields the protein CASSIVGSPYEQYF.